The clone carrying this T cell receptor beta chain has a handful of counts. What it binds is not known. Repeated repertoire sampling spanned the course of chemoradiotherapy. These data belong to a study of chemoradiotherapy in HPV16-positive cancers. Study-wide findings and caveats: In HPV16-positive patients, HPV-responsive T-cell expansion tracked better recurrence-free survival. Only a couple of HPV16-positive patients supplied the functional HPV-specificity definition.

The repertoire was sequenced with immunoSEQ multiplex PCR; TCRdb's copy has only in-frame clones and lacks some. The table records roughly 40,000 clones, roughly 77% of them present only once. The CDR3 contains 15 residues. Germline V CDR1 and CDR2: SGHTA, FQGTGA. Trimming removed 5 bases from V and 9 bases from J; junction bases left unmatched: 6. The material sequenced was blood, taken from a patient who underwent chemoradiotherapy. The sequence was collected from a human donor with HPV-associated anogenital cancer. J is TRBJ1-6 and V is TRBV7-3, with 11 nucleotides matching TRBD1. The CDR3 loop is CASSQDRGPSSPLHF. The CDR3 nucleotides read TGTGCCAGCAGCCAGGACAGGGGGCCTAGTTCACCCCTCCACTTT.